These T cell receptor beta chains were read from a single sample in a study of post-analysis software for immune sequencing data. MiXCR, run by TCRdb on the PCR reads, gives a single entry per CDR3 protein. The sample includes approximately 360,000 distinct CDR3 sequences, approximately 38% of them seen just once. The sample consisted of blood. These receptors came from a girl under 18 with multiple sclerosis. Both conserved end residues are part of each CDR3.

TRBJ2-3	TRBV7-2	CASSPYTGTDTQYF
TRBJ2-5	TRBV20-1	CSASPGSGGETQYF
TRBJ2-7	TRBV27	CASSLWPRQGSSYEQYF
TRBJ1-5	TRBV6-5	CASRGGSADSQPQHF
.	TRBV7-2	CASSFYNRAYNEQYF
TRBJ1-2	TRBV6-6	CASIRGDPQVDGYTF
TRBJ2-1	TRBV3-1	CASSTIRADEQFF
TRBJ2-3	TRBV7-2	CASSLGPGFTGVQYF
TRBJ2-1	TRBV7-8	CASSLARHRGEQFF
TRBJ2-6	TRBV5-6	CASSLPGVGAGANVLTF
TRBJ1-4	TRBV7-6	CASSFGTELFF
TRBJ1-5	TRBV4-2	CASSQDHYQPQHF